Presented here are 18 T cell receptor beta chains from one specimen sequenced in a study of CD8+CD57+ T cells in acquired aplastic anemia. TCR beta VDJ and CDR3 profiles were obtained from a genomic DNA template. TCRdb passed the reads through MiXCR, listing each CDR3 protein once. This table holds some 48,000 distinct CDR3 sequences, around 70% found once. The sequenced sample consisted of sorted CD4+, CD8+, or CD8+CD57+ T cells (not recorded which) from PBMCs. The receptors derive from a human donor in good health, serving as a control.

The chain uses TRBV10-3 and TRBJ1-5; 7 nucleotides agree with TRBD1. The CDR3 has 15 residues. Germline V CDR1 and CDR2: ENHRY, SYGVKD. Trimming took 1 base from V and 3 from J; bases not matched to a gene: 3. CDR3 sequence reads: CAISEFTGDNQPQHF. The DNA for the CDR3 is TGTGCCATCAGTGAGTTTACAGGGGACAATCAGCCCCAGCATTTT.

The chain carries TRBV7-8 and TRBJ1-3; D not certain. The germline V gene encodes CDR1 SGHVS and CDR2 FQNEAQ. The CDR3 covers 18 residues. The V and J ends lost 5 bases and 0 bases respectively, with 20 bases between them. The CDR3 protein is CASSPPLRVRTSGNTIYF. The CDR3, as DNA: TGTGCCAGCAGCCCACCACTTAGAGTTCGGACCTCTGGAAACACCATATATTTT.

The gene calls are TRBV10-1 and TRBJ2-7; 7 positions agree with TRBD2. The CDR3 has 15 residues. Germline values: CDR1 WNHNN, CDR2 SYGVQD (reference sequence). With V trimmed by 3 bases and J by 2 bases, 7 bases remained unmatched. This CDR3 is CASSDSTGGTYEQYF. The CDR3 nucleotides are TGCGCCAGCAGTGATTCTACGGGGGGAACCTACGAGCAGTACTTC.

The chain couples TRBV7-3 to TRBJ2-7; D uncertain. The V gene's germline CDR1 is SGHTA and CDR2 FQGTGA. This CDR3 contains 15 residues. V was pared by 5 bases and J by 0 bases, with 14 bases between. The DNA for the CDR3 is TGTGCCAGCAGCCTCCCTCGGCGATCCTCCTACGAGCAGTACTTC. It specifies CASSLPRRSSYEQYF.

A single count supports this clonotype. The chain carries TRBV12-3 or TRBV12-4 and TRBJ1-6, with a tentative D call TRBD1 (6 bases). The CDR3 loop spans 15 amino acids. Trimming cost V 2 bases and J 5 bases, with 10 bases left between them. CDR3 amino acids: CASSLIRTDNSPLHF. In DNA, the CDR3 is TGTGCCAGCAGTTTAATCAGGACAGATAATTCACCCCTCCACTTT.

The CDR3 DNA is TGTGCCAGCAGCGTGACAGGGGGCTACGAGCAGTACTTC. It yields the protein CASSVTGGYEQYF. The rearrangement links TRBV7-7 to TRBJ2-7; 9 bases map to TRBD1. The V segment lost 5 bases and the J segment 3 bases; nucleotides outside the gene matches: 2. The germline V gene has CDR1 SSHAT and CDR2 FNYEAQ (reference sequence). This CDR3 is built from 13 residues.

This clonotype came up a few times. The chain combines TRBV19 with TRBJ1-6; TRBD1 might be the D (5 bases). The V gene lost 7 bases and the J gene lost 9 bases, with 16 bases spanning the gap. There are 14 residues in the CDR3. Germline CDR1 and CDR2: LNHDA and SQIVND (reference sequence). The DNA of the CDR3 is TGTGCCAGTACCCCTGGGGCGGAAAGTTCACCCCTCCACTTT. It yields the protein CASTPGAESSPLHF.

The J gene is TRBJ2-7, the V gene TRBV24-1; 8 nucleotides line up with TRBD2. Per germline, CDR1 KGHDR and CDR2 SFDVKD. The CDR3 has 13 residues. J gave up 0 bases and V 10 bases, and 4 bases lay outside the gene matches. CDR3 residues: CATRAGGSYEQYF. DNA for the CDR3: TGTGCCACACGGGCGGGGGGCTCCTACGAGCAGTACTTC.

The CDR3 nucleotides read TGTGCCAGTAGCGACCGCTACAATGAAAAACTGTTTTTT. This encodes CASSDRYNEKLFF. V gene TRBV19 combines with J gene TRBJ1-4; no definite D call. Germline V gene data show CDR1 as LNHDA and CDR2 as SQIVND (reference sequence). Trimming took off 6 bases at V and 5 bases at J, with 10 bases between the two ends. This CDR3 is 13 amino acids long.

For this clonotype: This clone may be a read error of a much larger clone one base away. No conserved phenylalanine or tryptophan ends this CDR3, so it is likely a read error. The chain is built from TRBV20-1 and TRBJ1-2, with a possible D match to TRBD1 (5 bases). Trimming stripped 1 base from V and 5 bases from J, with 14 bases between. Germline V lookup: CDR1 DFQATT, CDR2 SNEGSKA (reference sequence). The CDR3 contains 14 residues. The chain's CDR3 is CSARGLRASYGYTL. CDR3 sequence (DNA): TGCAGTGCTAGAGGGCTCAGGGCTAGTTATGGCTACACCTTA.

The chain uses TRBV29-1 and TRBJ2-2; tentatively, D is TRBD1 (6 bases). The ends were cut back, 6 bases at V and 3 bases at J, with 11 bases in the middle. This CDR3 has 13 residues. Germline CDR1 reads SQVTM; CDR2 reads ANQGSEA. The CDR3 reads CSVRTVDTGELFF. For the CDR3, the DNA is TGCAGCGTCCGGACAGTCGACACCGGGGAGCTGTTTTTT.

CDR3 coding DNA: TGTGCCAGCAGTGATTCGGACAGACCTTATGGCTACACCTTC. Its protein is CASSDSDRPYGYTF. The chain employs TRBV6-1 and TRBJ1-2; TRBD1 might be the D (6 bases). Germline V lookup: CDR1 MNHNS, CDR2 SASEGT. The CDR3 totals 14 residues. Trimming pared 3 bases from V and 5 bases from J, leaving 13 bases between.

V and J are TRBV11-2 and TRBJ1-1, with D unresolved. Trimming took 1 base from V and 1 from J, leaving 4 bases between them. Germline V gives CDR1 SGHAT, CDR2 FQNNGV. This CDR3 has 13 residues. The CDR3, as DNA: TGTGCCAGCAGCTTAGCCTGGAACACTGAAGCTTTCTTT. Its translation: CASSLAWNTEAFF.

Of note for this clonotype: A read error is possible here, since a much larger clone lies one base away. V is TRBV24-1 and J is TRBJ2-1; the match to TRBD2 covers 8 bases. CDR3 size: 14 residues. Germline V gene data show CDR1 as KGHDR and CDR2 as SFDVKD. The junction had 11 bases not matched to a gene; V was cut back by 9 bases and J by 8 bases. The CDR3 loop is CATGTRGSRDEQFF. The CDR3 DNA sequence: TGTGCCACCGGGACTAGAGGGAGTAGGGATGAGCAGTTCTTC.

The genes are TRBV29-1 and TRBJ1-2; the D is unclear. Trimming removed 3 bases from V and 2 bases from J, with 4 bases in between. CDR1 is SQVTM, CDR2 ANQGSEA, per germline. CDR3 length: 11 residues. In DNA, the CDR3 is TGCAGCGTTGAGCGGAACTATGGCTACACCTTC. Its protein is CSVERNYGYTF.

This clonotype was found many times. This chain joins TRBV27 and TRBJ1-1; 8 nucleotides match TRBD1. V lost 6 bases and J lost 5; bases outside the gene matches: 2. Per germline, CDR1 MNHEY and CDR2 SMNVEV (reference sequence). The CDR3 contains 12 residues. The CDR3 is CASRTGDTEAFF. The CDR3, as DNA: TGTGCCAGCAGGACAGGGGATACTGAAGCTTTCTTT.

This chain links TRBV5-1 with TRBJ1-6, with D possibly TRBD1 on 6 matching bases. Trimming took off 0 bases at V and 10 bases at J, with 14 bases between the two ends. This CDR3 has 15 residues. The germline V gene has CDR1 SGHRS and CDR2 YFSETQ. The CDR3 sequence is CASSLGDRMVSPLHF. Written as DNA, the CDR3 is TGCGCCAGCAGCTTGGGTGACAGGATGGTCTCACCCCTCCACTTT.

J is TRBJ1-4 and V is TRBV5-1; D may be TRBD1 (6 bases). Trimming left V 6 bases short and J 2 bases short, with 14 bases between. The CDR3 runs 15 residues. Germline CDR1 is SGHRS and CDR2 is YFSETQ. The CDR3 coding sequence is TGCGCCAGCACCCATGACGGACAGACTAATGAAAAACTGTTTTTT. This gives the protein CASTHDGQTNEKLFF.